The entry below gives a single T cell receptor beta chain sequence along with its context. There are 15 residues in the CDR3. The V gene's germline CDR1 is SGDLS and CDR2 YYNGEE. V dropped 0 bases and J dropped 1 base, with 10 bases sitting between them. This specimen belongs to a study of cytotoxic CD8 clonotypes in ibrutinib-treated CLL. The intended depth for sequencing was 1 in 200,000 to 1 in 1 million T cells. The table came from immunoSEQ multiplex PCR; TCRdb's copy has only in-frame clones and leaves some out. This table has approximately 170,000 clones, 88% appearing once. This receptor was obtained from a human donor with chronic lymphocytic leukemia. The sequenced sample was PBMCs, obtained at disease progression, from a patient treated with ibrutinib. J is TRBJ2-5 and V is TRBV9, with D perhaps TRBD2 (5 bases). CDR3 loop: CASSVERTPQETQYF. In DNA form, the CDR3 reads TGTGCCAGCAGCGTAGAGCGGACCCCCCAAGAGACCCAGTACTTC.